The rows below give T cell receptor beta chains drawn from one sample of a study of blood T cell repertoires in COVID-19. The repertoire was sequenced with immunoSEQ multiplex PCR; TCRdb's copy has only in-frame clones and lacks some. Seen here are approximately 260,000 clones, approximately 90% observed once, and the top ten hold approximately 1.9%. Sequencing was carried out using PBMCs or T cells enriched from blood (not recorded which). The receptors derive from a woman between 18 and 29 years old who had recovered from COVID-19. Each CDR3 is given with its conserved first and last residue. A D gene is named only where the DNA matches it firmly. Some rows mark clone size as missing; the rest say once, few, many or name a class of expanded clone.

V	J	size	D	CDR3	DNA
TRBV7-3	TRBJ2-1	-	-	CASSRLVLASEQFF	TGTGCCAGCAGCCGCCTCGTATTAGCTAGTGAGCAGTTCTTC
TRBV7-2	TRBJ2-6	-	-	CASSEIGANVLTF	TGTGCCAGCAGCGAGATCGGGGCCAACGTCCTGACTTTC
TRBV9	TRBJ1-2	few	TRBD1	CASSVAQGVAGYTF	TGTGCCAGCAGCGTAGCCCAGGGGGTTGCAGGCTACACCTTC
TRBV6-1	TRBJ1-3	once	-	CASREAPGEVGNTIYF	TGTGCCAGCAGGGAAGCCCCAGGGGAAGTCGGAAACACCATATATTTT
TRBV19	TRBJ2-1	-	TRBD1	CASSPGQGAHNEQFF	TGTGCCAGTTCCCCCGGGCAGGGGGCCCACAATGAGCAGTTCTTC
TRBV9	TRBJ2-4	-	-	CASSVGSGRNYIQYF	TGTGCCAGCAGCGTAGGATCAGGGCGGAACTACATTCAGTACTTC
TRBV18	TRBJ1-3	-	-	CASSPPSALRNTIYF	TGTGCCAGCTCACCACCTAGTGCCCTTAGAAACACCATATATTTT
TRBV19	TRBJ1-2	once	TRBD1	CASSDRDRSNYGYTF	TGTGCCAGTAGCGACCGGGACAGGAGTAACTATGGCTACACCTTC
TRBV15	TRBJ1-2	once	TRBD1	CATSSGQADYGYTF	TGTGCCACCAGCAGTGGACAGGCTGACTATGGCTACACCTTC
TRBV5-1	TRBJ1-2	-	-	CASSAYGQTTDGYTF	TGCGCCAGCAGCGCTTACGGACAGACAACGGATGGCTACACCTTC
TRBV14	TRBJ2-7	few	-	CASSPTYEQYF	TGTGCCAGCAGTCCAACCTACGAGCAGTACTTC
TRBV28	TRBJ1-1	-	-	CASNGGVITTEAFF	TGTGCCAGCAATGGGGGGGTGATTACCACTGAAGCTTTCTTT
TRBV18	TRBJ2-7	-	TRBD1	CASSPTGTGKGAEQYF	TGTGCCAGCTCACCCACCGGGACAGGGAAGGGGGCCGAGCAGTACTTC
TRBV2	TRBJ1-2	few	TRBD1	CASSTGAGGYGYTF	TGTGCCAGCAGCACAGGGGCGGGAGGCTATGGCTACACCTTC
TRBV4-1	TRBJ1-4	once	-	CASSARGRAPEKLFF	TGCGCCAGCAGCGCAAGAGGGCGGGCTCCGGAAAAACTGTTTTTT